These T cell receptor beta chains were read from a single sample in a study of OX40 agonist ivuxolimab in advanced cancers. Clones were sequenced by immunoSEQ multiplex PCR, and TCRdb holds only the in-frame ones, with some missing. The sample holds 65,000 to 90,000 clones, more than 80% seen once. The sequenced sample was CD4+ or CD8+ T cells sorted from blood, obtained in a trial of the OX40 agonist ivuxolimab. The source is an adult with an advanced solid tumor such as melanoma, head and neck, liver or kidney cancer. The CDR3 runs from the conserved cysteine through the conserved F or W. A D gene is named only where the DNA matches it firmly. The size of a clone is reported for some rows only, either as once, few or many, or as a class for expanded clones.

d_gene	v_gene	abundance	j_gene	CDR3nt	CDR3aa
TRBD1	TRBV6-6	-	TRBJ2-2	TGTGCCAGCAGCAGGGACAGGGCGAACACCGGGGAGCTGTTTTTT	CASSRDRANTGELFF
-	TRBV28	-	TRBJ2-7	TGTGCCAGCAGTTCTCTCATGAACGAGCAGTACTTC	CASSSLMNEQYF
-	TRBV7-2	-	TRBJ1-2	TGTGCCAGCAGTCGGGCCGCAGATAACTATGGCTACACCTTC	CASSRAADNYGYTF
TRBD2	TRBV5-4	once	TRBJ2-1	TGTGCCAGCAGCTTGACACTAGCGGCCTACAATGAGCAGTTCTTC	CASSLTLAAYNEQFF
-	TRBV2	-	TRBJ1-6	TGTGCCAGCAGTGAAACCGGGGGACCGAATTCACCCCTCCACTTT	CASSETGGPNSPLHF
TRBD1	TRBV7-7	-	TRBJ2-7	TGTGCTAGCAGCCCCGGGACAGGGGCGTACGAGCAGTACTTC	CASSPGTGAYEQYF
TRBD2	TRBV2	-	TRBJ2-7	TGTGCCAGCAGTGAGTTTAGCGGGAGCTACGAGCAGTACTTC	CASSEFSGSYEQYF
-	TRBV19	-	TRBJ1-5	TGTGCCAGTAGTATTTCTCAGGGCAATCAGCCCCAGCATTTT	CASSISQGNQPQHF
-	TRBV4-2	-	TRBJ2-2	TGTGCCAGCAGCTGGGGAACGGACACCGGGGAGCTGTTTTTT	CASSWGTDTGELFF
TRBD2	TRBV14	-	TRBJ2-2	TGTGCCAGCAGCCAAGTCAGGGGTAGCGGGAGATTGACCGGGGAGCTGTTTTTT	CASSQVRGSGRLTGELFF
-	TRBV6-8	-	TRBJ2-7	TGTGCCAGCAGTTACGTACTCTCCCACGAGCAGTACTTC	CASSYVLSHEQYF
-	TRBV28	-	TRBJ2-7	TGTGCCAGCAGCCCTCCGACTAAGGGTAGTTTCTACGAGCAGTACTTC	CASSPPTKGSFYEQYF
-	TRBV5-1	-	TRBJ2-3	TGCGCCAGCAGGGGTTTAGGGGGTAGCGGCACAGATACGCAGTATTTT	CASRGLGGSGTDTQYF
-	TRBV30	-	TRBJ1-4	TGTGCCTGGAGTGACTATGAAAAACTGTTTTTT	CAWSDYEKLFF
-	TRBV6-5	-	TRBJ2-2	TGTGCCAGCAGTTACAGACAGCGAACCGGGGAGCTGTTTTTT	CASSYRQRTGELFF
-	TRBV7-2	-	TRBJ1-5	TGTGCCAGCAGCTTTGAGGGGGGGCAGCCCCAGCATTTT	CASSFEGGQPQHF
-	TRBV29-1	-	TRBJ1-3	TGCAGCGTTTGGCTCTCTGGAAACACCATATATTTT	CSVWLSGNTIYF
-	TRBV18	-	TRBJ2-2	TGTGCCAGCTCACTTTCCCCACAGGATGCGAACACCGGGGAGCTGTTTTTT	CASSLSPQDANTGELFF
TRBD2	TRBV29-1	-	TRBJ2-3	TGCAGCGTTGGTTTAGCGGGATATAGCACAGATACGCAGTATTTT	CSVGLAGYSTDTQYF
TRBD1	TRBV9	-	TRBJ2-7	TGTGCCAGTGGGACAGGGGTCAACGAGCAGTACTTC	CASGTGVNEQYF
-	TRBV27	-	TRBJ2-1	TGTGCCAGCAGTTTGCGCCAAGCCCCCAATGAGCAGTTCTTC	CASSLRQAPNEQFF
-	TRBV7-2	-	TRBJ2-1	TGTGCCAGCAGTCTACTTACAGGCAGGGGCCATGAGCAGTTCTTC	CASSLLTGRGHEQFF
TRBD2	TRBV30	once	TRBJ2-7	TGTGCCTGGAGTGTACAAGCGGGAGGCTACGAGCAGTACTTC	CAWSVQAGGYEQYF
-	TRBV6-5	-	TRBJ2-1	TGTGCCAGCAGCATGAAAAACAATGAGCAGTTCTTC	CASSMKNNEQFF